Listed here are 24 T cell receptor beta chains from one sample, sequenced in a study of shared clonotypes between healthy human individuals. Naive CD8 cells lacked CD45RO, underwent positive selection for CCR7 and left out terminally differentiated effector memory CD45RA+ cells. Only in-frame clones appear in the TCRdb table, and some are missing; sequencing was by immunoSEQ multiplex PCR. The sample contains 1.5 million to 2.5 million clones, about 95% of which appear only once. Input material: naive CD8+ T cells sorted from blood. These receptors came from a man aged 18-30 years in good health.

For this clone: The same CDR3 also results from other DNA sequences found in this sample. The chain has TRBV7-9 and TRBJ1-1; 7 bases match TRBD1. Trimming cost V 3 bases and J 0 bases; bases outside gene matches: 1. Germline CDR1 SEHNR, CDR2 FQNEAQ (reference sequence). This CDR3 has 14 amino acids. CDR3 nucleotides: TGTGCCAGCAGCTTGACAGGGATGAACACTGAAGCTTTCTTT. Encoded protein: CASSLTGMNTEAFF. The full variable domain, in which reference TRBV7-9 and TRBJ1-1 provide the parts outside the CDR3, is DTGVSQNPRHKITKRGQNVTFRCDPISEHNRLYWYRQTLGQGPEFLTYFQNEAQLEKSRLLSDRFSAERPKGSFSTLEIQRTEQGDSAMYLCASSLTGMNTEAFFGQGTRLTVV.

A word on this clone: Other DNA sequences within the sample encode an identical CDR3. This chain connects TRBV4-1 to TRBJ2-7, with D maybe TRBD2 (5 bases). V lost 0 bases to trimming and J lost 0 bases, with 6 bases between them. Germline CDR1 MGHRA, CDR2 YSYEKL. The CDR3 spans 14 residues. The CDR3 loop is CASSQERGSYEQYF. In DNA form, the CDR3 reads TGCGCCAGCAGCCAAGAACGGGGCTCCTACGAGCAGTACTTC.

The chain carries TRBV28 and TRBJ1-1; D unclear. The V gene's germline CDR1 is MDHEN and CDR2 SYDVKM. The CDR3 spans 18 residues. The ends were cut back, 6 bases at V and 1 base at J, with 24 bases in the middle. The CDR3: CASSVYGEAWKENTEAFF. The CDR3 nucleotides are TGTGCCAGCAGCGTCTATGGGGAGGCCTGGAAAGAGAACACTGAAGCTTTCTTT.

The J gene is TRBJ2-5, the V gene TRBV30, with 7 bases fitting TRBD1. The J segment lost 4 bases and the V segment lost 2 bases, leaving 10 bases of the junction unmatched. The CDR3 runs 15 residues. Germline V gives CDR1 GTSNPN, CDR2 SVGIG (reference sequence). As DNA, the CDR3 is TGTGCCTGGAGTCTCCGAACAGGGGAGATAGAGACCCAGTACTTC. It codes for CAWSLRTGEIETQYF.

In regard to this clone: Additional DNA sequences in this sample encode the identical CDR3. The chain has TRBV7-9 and TRBJ2-3; 7 nucleotides agree with TRBD2. From germline, CDR1 is SEHNR and CDR2 FQNEAQ (reference sequence). The junction had 5 bases not matched to a gene; V was cut back by 5 bases and J by 6 bases. This CDR3 has 13 amino acids. The CDR3 spells CASSQTGGDTQYF. DNA of the CDR3: TGTGCCAGCAGCCAAACCGGGGGGGATACGCAGTATTTT.

The gene calls are TRBV19 and TRBJ2-7, with D maybe TRBD2 (6 bases). The CDR3 sequence is 15 residues long. From germline, CDR1 is LNHDA and CDR2 SQIVND (reference sequence). V lost 7 bases to trimming and J lost 4 bases, with 20 bases between them. The CDR3 here is CASKAGTGYRYEQYF. As DNA, the CDR3 is TGTGCCAGTAAGGCGGGGACGGGGTACCGATACGAGCAGTACTTC.

Concerning this clone: Other nucleotide sequences from this sample produce the same CDR3. The rearrangement joins TRBV19 to TRBJ2-1; D is ambiguous. The CDR3 covers 13 residues. Between the trimmed V and J ends, which lost 3 bases and 3 bases, there was a span of 6 bases. Germline V gene sequence: CDR1 LNHDA, CDR2 SQIVND (reference sequence). The chain's CDR3 is CASSIGSYNEQFF. The CDR3 DNA reads as TGTGCCAGTAGTATCGGAAGCTACAATGAGCAGTTCTTC.

The chain is built from TRBV2 and TRBJ2-1; a possible D gene is TRBD1 (6 bases). Germline V gives CDR1 SNHLY, CDR2 FYNNEI. The CDR3 is 14 amino acids. With 4 bases removed from V and 6 bases from J, the gap between germline ends came to 13 bases. The CDR3 DNA sequence: TGTGCCAGCAGTGTGGTGGGGGCCGGCAATGAGCAGTTCTTC. It specifies CASSVVGAGNEQFF.

This chain uses TRBV4-1 with TRBJ2-3; TRBD2 is a possible D gene (6 bases). CDR3 length equals 16 residues. Per germline, CDR1 MGHRA and CDR2 YSYEKL. Trimming removed 0 bases from V and 0 bases from J, with 10 bases in between. This chain's CDR3 is CASSQEGLPSTDTQYF. The CDR3 DNA reads as TGCGCCAGCAGCCAAGAGGGACTTCCTAGCACAGATACGCAGTATTTT.

Note on this clone: Other DNA sequences in the sample encode the same CDR3. The chain has TRBV30 and TRBJ2-7; maybe TRBD2 (5 bases). The CDR3 sequence is 13 residues long. Germline values: CDR1 GTSNPN, CDR2 SVGIG (reference sequence). Trimming stripped 2 bases from V and 0 bases from J, with 8 bases between. CDR3 protein: CAWSPGSSYEQYF. CDR3 in DNA: TGTGCCTGGAGTCCGGGAAGCTCCTACGAGCAGTACTTC.

The rearrangement joins TRBV5-6 to TRBJ2-7; maybe TRBD2 (5 bases). The CDR3 is 15 residues long. V lost 6 bases and J lost 0, with 16 bases in between. Germline CDR1 reads SGHDT; CDR2 reads YYEEEE. CDR3 protein: CASTPNEGLSYEQYF. CDR3 nucleotides: TGTGCCAGCACTCCCAACGAGGGCCTCTCCTACGAGCAGTACTTC.

The genes are TRBV5-1 and TRBJ2-3; 12 bases fit TRBD2. This CDR3 spans 17 amino acids. V trimming: 0 bases; J trimming: 4 bases; junction bases outside the gene matches: 6. Germline assignment: CDR1 SGHRS and CDR2 YFSETQ. The CDR3 DNA reads TGCGCCAGCAGCTTGGCCCTAGCGGGAGGGCCGCCAGATACGCAGTATTTT. It is translated as CASSLALAGGPPDTQYF.

V is TRBV2 and J is TRBJ2-2; maybe TRBD1 (6 bases). The germline V gene encodes CDR1 SNHLY and CDR2 FYNNEI. V was trimmed by 1 base and J by 6 bases, leaving 12 bases between them. The CDR3 is 15 amino acids. This CDR3 reads CASSEVQGPAGELFF. The CDR3 DNA is TGTGCCAGCAGTGAAGTTCAGGGGCCGGCCGGGGAGCTGTTTTTT. The whole variable domain, filled in from reference TRBV2 and TRBJ2-2, reads EPEVTQTPSHQVTQMGQEVILRCVPISNHLYFYWYRQILGQKVEFLVSFYNNEISEKSEIFDDQFSVERPDGSNFTLKIRSTKLEDSAMYFCASSEVQGPAGELFFGEGSRLTVL.

As regards this clone: One junction end disagrees with the germline gene, perhaps due to a read error. The V gene is TRBV7-2, the J gene TRBJ2-7; 11 positions match TRBD2. The CDR3 is made up of 14 amino acids. Germline V gene sequence: CDR1 SGHTA, CDR2 FQGNSA. DNA for the CDR3: TGTGCCAGCAGCGTAGCGGGAGGGCCTTACGAGCAGTACTTC. This codes for CASSVAGGPYEQYF.

This chain links TRBV6-5 with TRBJ2-1; D possibly corresponds to TRBD2 (5 bases). Germline-derived CDR1 and CDR2 are MNHEY and SVGAGI. The CDR3 extends over 13 amino acids. V lost 2 bases and J 10 bases, leaving 12 bases between the germline ends. In DNA form, the CDR3 reads TGTGCCAGCAGTTACGTGGGCGGGCTGGAGCAGTTCTTC. Translating gives CASSYVGGLEQFF.

This clone has only one observation. J is TRBJ2-5 and V is TRBV29-1, with D unresolved. CDR1 and CDR2 from the germline V gene are SQVTM and ANQGSEA. The germline V and J ends were trimmed by 6 bases and 4 bases, with 9 bases remaining between them. This CDR3 has 11 residues. The CDR3 DNA is TGCAGCGTCCACATAGCAGAGACCCAGTACTTC. Translated: CSVHIAETQYF.

This clone was found once. The V call is TRBV7-9, the J call TRBJ1-2; D uncertain. The germline V and J ends were trimmed by 8 bases and 3 bases, with 19 bases remaining between them. Germline lookup yields CDR1 SEHNR and CDR2 FQNEAQ (reference sequence). CDR3 length equals 15 residues. CDR3 in amino acids: CASPGLGAQDYGYTF. CDR3 nucleotides: TGTGCCAGCCCGGGCTTGGGTGCTCAGGACTATGGCTACACCTTC. The variable domain in full, completed from reference TRBV7-9 and TRBJ1-2, reads DTGVSQNPRHKITKRGQNVTFRCDPISEHNRLYWYRQTLGQGPEFLTYFQNEAQLEKSRLLSDRFSAERPKGSFSTLEIQRTEQGDSAMYLCASPGLGAQDYGYTFGSGTRLTVV.

V is TRBV5-4 and J is TRBJ2-2; D is perhaps TRBD1 or TRBD2 (6 bases each). The CDR3 is made up of 16 amino acids. The germline CDR1 and CDR2 sequences are SGHNT and YYREEE (reference sequence). Trimming stripped 4 bases from V and 1 base from J, with 14 bases between. CDR3 nucleotide sequence: TGTGCCAGCAGCCATCGGGGGCGCAAGAACACCGGGGAGCTGTTTTTT. Protein sequence: CASSHRGRKNTGELFF.

This clone was seen a single time. The chain employs TRBV14 and TRBJ2-7; D is possibly TRBD2 (6 bases). The CDR3 runs 14 residues. V gave up 3 bases and J gave up 2 bases, with 11 bases separating them. Germline loops: CDR1 SGHDN, CDR2 FVKESK. CDR3 region: CASSHGLSPYEQYF. Here the CDR3 DNA reads TGTGCCAGCAGCCACGGACTATCCCCCTACGAGCAGTACTTC. The variable domain in full, completed from reference TRBV14 and TRBJ2-7, reads EAGVTQFPSHSVIEKGQTVTLRCDPISGHDNLYWYRRVMGKEIKFLLHFVKESKQDESGMPNNRFLAERTGGTYSTLKVQPAELEDSGVYFCASSHGLSPYEQYFGPGTRLTVT.

As for this clone: The sample carries other DNA sequences with the same CDR3. The V call is TRBV27, the J call TRBJ2-2; the D gene is possibly TRBD1 (8 bases). From germline, CDR1 is MNHEY and CDR2 SMNVEV (reference sequence). This CDR3 region has 15 residues. V lost 4 bases and J 6 bases, leaving 15 bases between the germline ends. Written as DNA, the CDR3 is TGTGCCAGCAGTTCTGGACAGGGAGGGGCCGGGGAGCTGTTTTTT. This codes for CASSSGQGGAGELFF.

V and J are TRBV5-4 and TRBJ2-7; TRBD2 might be the D (5 bases). Between the trimmed V and J ends, which lost 4 bases and 3 bases, there was a span of 17 bases. This CDR3 comprises 15 residues. The germline gives CDR1 SGHNT, CDR2 YYREEE (reference sequence). This CDR3 is CASSPSRGSDYEQYF. In DNA form, the CDR3 reads TGTGCCAGCAGCCCCTCCCGGGGTTCCGACTACGAGCAGTACTTC.

V is TRBV19 and J is TRBJ1-2; D perhaps matches TRBD1 (6 bases). V lost 5 bases and J 3 bases, leaving 25 bases between the germline ends. CDR3 length: 18 amino acids. The germline V gene has CDR1 LNHDA and CDR2 SQIVND (reference sequence). CDR3 protein: CASSSWTEQEARYYGYTF. CDR3 sequence (DNA): TGTGCCAGTAGTTCTTGGACAGAACAGGAGGCACGTTACTATGGCTACACCTTC. Drawing the rest from reference TRBV19 and TRBJ1-2, the complete variable domain is DGGITQSPKYLFRKEGQNVTLSCEQNLNHDAMYWYRQDPGQGLRLIYYSQIVNDFQKGDIAEGYSVSREKKESFPLTVTSAQKNPTAFYLCASSSWTEQEARYYGYTFGSGTRLTVV.

The chain couples TRBV10-3 to TRBJ2-2, with 8 positions matching TRBD2. Per germline, CDR1 ENHRY and CDR2 SYGVKD. The J segment lost 3 bases and the V segment lost 4 bases, leaving 10 bases of the junction unmatched. This CDR3 spans 17 amino acids. CDR3 residues: CAISGNPGLVDTGELFF. For the CDR3, the DNA is TGTGCCATCAGTGGAAACCCGGGACTAGTCGACACCGGGGAGCTGTTTTTT.

CDR3 protein: CASSYSLANEETQYF. The CDR3 DNA follows: TGTGCCAGCAGTTACTCTCTAGCGAATGAAGAGACCCAGTACTTC. The chain couples TRBV28 to TRBJ2-5; possibly TRBD2 for D (6 bases). The germline gives CDR1 MDHEN, CDR2 SYDVKM. The CDR3 covers 15 residues. V lost 4 bases to trimming and J lost 3 bases, with 15 bases between them.